A selection of T cell receptor beta chains follows, all from one sample in a study of blood T cell repertoires in COVID-19. The protocol was immunoSEQ multiplex PCR, while the TCRdb copy is restricted to in-frame clones and leaves out a portion. The sample lists 250,000 to 300,000 clones, approximately 90% occurring once. Sequenced: PBMCs or T cells enriched from blood (not recorded which). Every receptor here comes from a woman aged 40 to 50 with acute COVID-19. Each CDR3 is given with its conserved first and last residue. The D gene is left open where the match is weak. Where a row states a size, it is once, few, many or the class of an expanded clone; other rows omit it.

-	TRBV2	once	TRBJ2-3	CASWNSELSTDTQYF	TGTGCCAGCTGGAATTCGGAGCTCAGCACAGATACGCAGTATTTT
TRBD1	TRBV2	once	TRBJ2-1	CASTGGLYNEQFF	TGTGCCAGCACAGGGGGCCTCTACAATGAGCAGTTCTTC
-	TRBV11-2	-	TRBJ2-3	CASSLGRYTDTQYF	TGTGCCAGCAGCTTGGGGAGATACACAGATACGCAGTATTTT
-	TRBV28	-	TRBJ1-1	CASSLGQLNTEAFF	TGTGCCAGCAGTTTGGGCCAGCTGAACACTGAAGCTTTCTTT
TRBD2	TRBV19	-	TRBJ2-5	CANSPAGGPETQYF	TGTGCCAACTCTCCAGCGGGAGGGCCGGAGACCCAGTACTTC
-	TRBV5-5	-	TRBJ2-7	CASSLGDYEQYF	TGTGCCAGCAGCTTGGGAGACTACGAGCAGTACTTC
-	TRBV29-1	-	TRBJ1-2	CSVGRNYGYTF	TGCAGCGTTGGGCGGAACTATGGCTACACCTTC
TRBD1	TRBV6-5	once	TRBJ1-2	CASSYTEDRGLYGYTF	TGTGCCAGCAGTTACACCGAAGACAGGGGACTCTATGGCTACACCTTC
TRBD1	TRBV6-5	once	TRBJ1-5	CASRKQGASNQPQHF	TGTGCCAGCAGGAAACAGGGGGCGAGCAATCAGCCCCAGCATTTT
-	TRBV5-4	-	TRBJ1-1	CASSRTTGNTEAFF	TGTGCCAGCAGCCGGACCACAGGGAACACTGAAGCTTTCTTT
TRBD2	TRBV19	-	TRBJ2-1	CASTLGKIAGANEQFF	TGTGCCAGTACCCTGGGGAAGATAGCGGGAGCCAATGAGCAGTTCTTC
TRBD1	TRBV15	-	TRBJ1-5	CATSREDRGRQPQHF	TGTGCCACCAGCAGAGAAGACAGGGGTCGACAGCCCCAGCATTTT
TRBD1	TRBV7-6	-	TRBJ1-1	CASRNNRDRERSEAFF	TGTGCCAGCAGGAATAACCGGGACAGGGAAAGGTCTGAAGCTTTCTTT